Each of the 32 T cell receptor beta chains below was sequenced from the same sample in a study of blood T cell repertoires in COVID-19. Profiled with immunoSEQ multiplex PCR; TCRdb holds only in-frame clones, not every one. The sample lists about 130,000 clones; roughly 86% were seen once. Sample: peripheral blood. These receptors all stem from an older woman with COVID-19, enrolled during active disease.

The V gene is TRBV3-1 (or the pseudogene TRBV3-2), the J gene TRBJ2-2; D not resolved. The CDR3 runs to 17 residues. Looked up from germline, CDR1 is LGHDT and CDR2 is YNNKEL (reference sequence). Trimming stripped 1 base from V and 7 bases from J, with 19 bases between. Here the CDR3 reads CASSQGALSVVGGELFF. CDR3 DNA sequence: TGTGCCAGCAGCCAAGGCGCTCTCTCGGTCGTCGGCGGGGAGCTGTTTTTT.

This clone was observed a single time. The chain's CDR3 is CSAQGDYGYTF. The CDR3 region has the DNA TGCAGTGCCCAAGGGGACTATGGCTACACCTTC. The V gene is TRBV20-1, the J gene TRBJ1-2; possibly TRBD1 for D (5 bases). The length of the CDR3 is 11 residues. Per germline, CDR1 DFQATT and CDR2 SNEGSKA (reference sequence). With 6 bases removed from V and 3 bases from J, the gap between germline ends came to 8 bases.

This sequence joins TRBV6-5 and TRBJ2-7; a weak D match, TRBD1 (6 bases). The CDR3 covers 15 residues. V lost 0 bases and J 5 bases, leaving 14 bases between the germline ends. In germline, CDR1 is MNHEY, CDR2 SVGAGI. Written as DNA, the CDR3 is TGTGCCAGCAGTTACTCACAGGGAGAATTCGACGAGCAGTACTTC. The encoded protein is CASSYSQGEFDEQYF.

V is TRBV5-1 and J is TRBJ2-5; 8 bases fit TRBD1. Germline V gene sequence: CDR1 SGHRS, CDR2 YFSETQ. Germline trimming cut 5 bases from V and 1 base from J; bases unmatched to any gene: 4. CDR3 length equals 14 residues. In DNA form, the CDR3 reads TGCGCCAGCAGATCCACAGGGGGCCAAGAGACCCAGTACTTC. Its protein is CASRSTGGQETQYF.

The chain employs TRBV28 and TRBJ2-3, with TRBD2 identical over 8 bases. In germline, CDR1 is MDHEN, CDR2 SYDVKM. The CDR3 contains 15 residues. The junction had 9 bases not matched to a gene; V was cut back by 4 bases and J by 6 bases. CDR3 protein: CASSSPQRGWDTQYF. DNA of the CDR3: TGTGCCAGCAGTTCTCCCCAGCGGGGGTGGGATACGCAGTATTTT.

The rearrangement uses TRBV21-1 and TRBJ2-5; TRBD1, the table's D call, was not compared with the DNA. TRBV21-1 is marked as a pseudogene. The CDR3 covers 17 residues. CDR3 bases: TGTGCCAGCAGCCCACAGGCGAAACCTAACAATCGGGAGACCCAGTACTTC. Encoded protein: CASSPQAKPNNRETQYF.

J is TRBJ1-2 and V is TRBV9; D perhaps matches TRBD1 (6 bases). V was clipped by 1 base and J by 2 bases, with 18 bases between them. Germline-derived CDR1 and CDR2 are SGDLS and YYNGEE. The CDR3 runs to 17 residues. CDR3 nucleotides: TGTGCCAGCAGCGTACCCGGGGGGCCGAAGGGGAACTATGGCTACACCTTC. Protein product: CASSVPGGPKGNYGYTF.

This chain links TRBV3-1 (or the pseudogene TRBV3-2) with TRBJ2-7, with 9 bases fitting TRBD2. V lost 4 bases, J lost 7 bases, and 14 bases stayed unmatched. CDR3 length equals 16 residues. Germline lookup yields CDR1 LGHDT and CDR2 YNNKEL (reference sequence). The CDR3 nucleotides read TGTGCCAGCAGCCGGGTTAGCGGGGGCGCCATTACAGAGCAGTACTTC. This gives the protein CASSRVSGGAITEQYF.

The gene calls are TRBV7-2 and TRBJ1-6; possible D gene TRBD1, 6 bases. The CDR3 length is 15 residues. CDR1 SGHTA and CDR2 FQGNSA come from the germline V gene. Trimming took 2 bases from V and 4 from J, leaving 9 bases between them. In DNA form, the CDR3 reads TGTGCCAGCAGCTTATTGGGGGCATATAATTCACCCCTCCACTTT. Its translation: CASSLLGAYNSPLHF.

The chain carries TRBV6-5 and TRBJ2-1; 8 bases agree with TRBD1. J lost 4 bases, V lost 2 bases, and 4 bases had no gene match. Germline V gene lookup returns CDR1 MNHEY and CDR2 SVGAGI. CDR3 length: 15 amino acids. The CDR3 nucleotides are TGTGCCAGCAGTTACCGGCGACAGGGGTACAATGAGCAGTTCTTC. Translated, it gives CASSYRRQGYNEQFF.

CDR3 protein: CASQDSEYEKLFF. CDR3 coding DNA: TGTGCCAGCCAAGACAGCGAGTATGAAAAACTGTTTTTT. This chain connects TRBV6-5 to TRBJ1-4, with TRBD1 as a possible D gene (5 bases). Germline CDR1 reads MNHEY; CDR2 reads SVGAGI. Trimming took 8 bases from V and 6 from J, leaving 13 bases between them. CDR3 length equals 13 residues.

The chain is built from TRBV9 and TRBJ1-5; 8 bases line up with TRBD1. The CDR3 is made up of 15 amino acids. Germline V lookup: CDR1 SGDLS, CDR2 YYNGEE. V shed 4 bases and J 4 bases; nucleotides not matched to a gene: 7. The CDR3 here is CASSPTGGVNQPQHF. As DNA, the CDR3 is TGTGCCAGCAGCCCAACAGGGGGGGTAAATCAGCCCCAGCATTTT.

This chain joins TRBV7-9 and TRBJ1-6, with D possibly matching TRBD1 (5 bases). V gave up 5 bases and J gave up 6 bases, with 8 bases separating them. The CDR3 has 13 residues. Germline values: CDR1 SEHNR, CDR2 FQNEAQ (reference sequence). The CDR3 loop is CASSDQGNSPLHF. The CDR3 DNA is TGTGCCAGCAGCGACCAGGGTAATTCACCCCTCCACTTT.

The chain couples TRBV5-1 to TRBJ2-5, with a weak D call TRBD2 (7 bases). V lost 0 bases and J lost 2, with 20 bases in between. The CDR3 extends over 18 amino acids. Germline-derived CDR1 and CDR2 are SGHRS and YFSETQ. Here the CDR3 DNA reads TGCGCCAGCAGCTTGGCCCCGGGGGCGGGGGTACCTCAAGAGACCCAGTACTTC. Translating it yields CASSLAPGAGVPQETQYF.

This clone was recorded a few times. The chain has TRBV28 and TRBJ1-2; D unclear. Germline V gene sequence: CDR1 MDHEN, CDR2 SYDVKM. V was cut by 6 bases and J by 6 bases, with 17 bases left in between. CDR3 length: 14 residues. CDR3 residues: CASSLEAGRHGYTF. In nucleotides, the CDR3 is TGTGCCAGCAGCCTCGAAGCGGGGAGACATGGCTACACCTTC.

This clone was recorded only once. The gene calls are TRBV4-1 and TRBJ2-7; 7 bases are a match to TRBD1. In germline, CDR1 is MGHRA, CDR2 YSYEKL. Trimming at V came to 4 bases and at J to 7 bases, leaving 10 bases not matched to a gene. The CDR3 length is 14 residues. For the CDR3, the DNA is TGCGCCAGCAGCCCAGGGGGTGTCGTCCAAGAGCAGTACTTC. Protein: CASSPGGVVQEQYF.

V usage is TRBV5-6 and J usage is TRBJ2-5; 9 positions match TRBD2. The V and J ends lost 0 bases and 5 bases, in that order; junction bases with no gene match: 11. The CDR3 contains 17 residues. Per the germline V gene, CDR1 is SGHDT and CDR2 is YYEEEE. CDR3 loop: CASSLDRLAVITETQYF. The CDR3 coding sequence is TGTGCCAGCAGCTTGGACCGACTAGCGGTGATTACGGAGACCCAGTACTTC.

This clone was counted only a few times. The chain has TRBV3-1 (or the pseudogene TRBV3-2) and TRBJ1-2; a weak D match, TRBD1 (5 bases). V gave up 0 bases and J gave up 3 bases, with 11 bases separating them. Per the germline V gene, CDR1 is LGHDT and CDR2 is YNNKEL (reference sequence). CDR3 size: 15 residues. The CDR3 sequence is CASSQDLQGYYGYTF. The CDR3 coding sequence is TGTGCCAGCAGCCAAGATCTGCAGGGATACTATGGCTACACCTTC.

This clone was detected once. V usage is TRBV4-2 and J usage is TRBJ1-5; 8 bases align to TRBD1. Germline V lookup: CDR1 LGHNA, CDR2 YNFKEQ. V lost 4 bases and J lost 4; bases outside the gene matches: 3. This CDR3 has 14 residues. The CDR3 nucleotides read TGTGCCAGCAGCCCAGACAGGGGAAATCAGCCCCAGCATTTT. It encodes CASSPDRGNQPQHF.

The V call is TRBV28, the J call TRBJ1-2, with TRBD1 identical over 8 bases. The CDR3 extends over 13 amino acids. Germline-derived CDR1 and CDR2 are MDHEN and SYDVKM. The V and J ends lost 3 bases and 6 bases, in that order; junction bases with no gene match: 3. The CDR3 loop reads CASSLRRGHGYTF. CDR3 DNA: TGTGCCAGCAGTTTGCGCAGGGGGCATGGCTACACCTTC.

CDR3 amino acids: CASSFLEAPYNEQFF. In nucleotides, the CDR3 is TGTGCCAGCAGTTTTTTAGAAGCGCCCTACAATGAGCAGTTCTTC. The V call is TRBV28, the J call TRBJ2-1; D is ambiguous. Trimming pared 3 bases from V and 2 bases from J, leaving 11 bases between. The CDR3 sequence is 15 residues long. Germline CDR1 reads MDHEN; CDR2 reads SYDVKM.

The chain has TRBV19 and TRBJ1-2; no reliable D call. Trimming shortened V by 0 bases and J by 7 bases, and 9 bases separated the two germline ends. CDR3 size: 13 residues. Germline CDR1 and CDR2: LNHDA and SQIVND (reference sequence). The CDR3 nucleotides read TGTGCCAGTAGTATAGATTGGGAGGCTGGCTACACCTTC. Its protein is CASSIDWEAGYTF. Full variable domain (rest looked up from reference TRBV19 and TRBJ1-2): DGGITQSPKYLFRKEGQNVTLSCEQNLNHDAMYWYRQDPGQGLRLIYYSQIVNDFQKGDIAEGYSVSREKKESFPLTVTSAQKNPTAFYLCASSIDWEAGYTFGSGTRLTVV.

This clone appeared a few times. This sequence joins TRBV5-1 and TRBJ2-2; TRBD1 agrees at 8 bases. Germline values: CDR1 SGHRS, CDR2 YFSETQ. CDR3 length equals 17 residues. The V and J ends lost 0 bases and 3 bases, in that order; junction bases with no gene match: 7. The CDR3 reads CASSLAPGGFDTGELFF. DNA for the CDR3: TGCGCCAGCAGCTTGGCCCCAGGGGGCTTCGACACCGGGGAGCTGTTTTTT.

This clone came up a few times. The chain uses TRBV2 and TRBJ1-6, with D hard to call. Deletions cut 4 bases from V and 0 bases from J, with 7 bases between. The CDR3 runs 15 residues. Germline lookup yields CDR1 SNHLY and CDR2 FYNNEI. CDR3 amino acids: CASSVASSYNSPLHF. DNA of the CDR3: TGTGCCAGCAGTGTTGCCAGCTCCTATAATTCACCCCTCCACTTT.

A single count supports this clone. The chain recombines TRBV2 with TRBJ2-1, with 11 bases matching TRBD2. In germline, CDR1 is SNHLY, CDR2 FYNNEI. V lost 5 bases and J lost 4; bases outside the gene matches: 1. CDR3 length: 14 residues. The CDR3 nucleotides are TGTGCCAGCAGTTGGACTAGCGGGTACAATGAGCAGTTCTTC. This gives the protein CASSWTSGYNEQFF. Drawing the rest from reference TRBV2 and TRBJ2-1, the complete variable domain is EPEVTQTPSHQVTQMGQEVILRCVPISNHLYFYWYRQILGQKVEFLVSFYNNEISEKSEIFDDQFSVERPDGSNFTLKIRSTKLEDSAMYFCASSWTSGYNEQFFGPGTRLTVL.

This sequence joins TRBV10-2 and TRBJ1-4, with 11 bases that match TRBD1. From germline, CDR1 is WSHSY and CDR2 SAAADI. Trimming took 6 bases from V and 6 from J; bases not matched to a gene: 9. CDR3 length: 16 amino acids. The CDR3 coding sequence is TGCGCCAGCAGGTCCGGGACAGGGGGGAATGATGAAAAACTGTTTTTT. Its protein is CASRSGTGGNDEKLFF.

The chain links TRBV10-1 to TRBJ1-2; 7 nucleotides line up with TRBD1. Germline V gives CDR1 WNHNN, CDR2 SYGVQD (reference sequence). The CDR3 covers 13 residues. Trimming took 4 bases from V and 4 from J; bases not matched to a gene: 3. This chain's CDR3 is CASSAGQFYGYTF. CDR3 coding DNA: TGCGCCAGCAGTGCGGGACAGTTCTATGGCTACACCTTC.

This chain links TRBV6-5 with TRBJ2-1, with D maybe TRBD1 (6 bases). Trimming took off 5 bases at V and 10 bases at J, with 12 bases between the two ends. The CDR3 contains 12 residues. From germline, CDR1 is MNHEY and CDR2 SVGAGI. In DNA form, the CDR3 reads TGTGCCAGCAGTCAACAGGGTTGGGAGCAGTTCTTC. Residues: CASSQQGWEQFF.

The CDR3 here is CASSQAGGTGVGEQYF. The DNA of the CDR3 is TGCGCCAGCAGCCAGGCCGGGGGGACAGGGGTTGGAGAGCAGTACTTC. The chain carries TRBV4-1 and TRBJ2-7; 10 nucleotides agree with TRBD1. This CDR3 is built from 16 residues. Looked up from germline, CDR1 is MGHRA and CDR2 is YSYEKL. Trimming cost V 3 bases and J 7 bases; bases outside gene matches: 12.

This clone was seen a few times. The chain recombines TRBV11-2 with TRBJ1-4; D remains ambiguous. Trimming pared 2 bases from V and 1 base from J, leaving 5 bases between. In germline, CDR1 is SGHAT, CDR2 FQNNGV. This CDR3 has 14 amino acids. The CDR3 nucleotides are TGTGCCAGCAGCTTACTCCGAACTAATGAAAAACTGTTTTTT. Translation gives CASSLLRTNEKLFF.

This clone has only a few counts. Since a much larger clone is just one base distant, this may be a read error. Other DNA variants within this sample encode the same CDR3. The chain combines TRBV29-1 with TRBJ2-5; 8 nucleotides line up with TRBD2. Germline V gene sequence: CDR1 SQVTM, CDR2 ANQGSEA. The CDR3 totals 14 residues. The CDR3 protein is CCVGGPGGGETQYF. The DNA for the CDR3 is TGCTGCGTGGGGGGACCGGGGGGGGGAGAGACCCAGTACTTC.

J is TRBJ2-2 and V is TRBV5-1, with D maybe TRBD1 (6 bases). Germline CDR1 is SGHRS and CDR2 is YFSETQ. The CDR3 extends over 15 amino acids. Trimming took off 0 bases at V and 3 bases at J, with 9 bases between the two ends. CDR3 nucleotides: TGCGCCAGCAGCTTGGGGACAGCTTACACCGGGGAGCTGTTTTTT. It specifies CASSLGTAYTGELFF.